One T cell receptor beta chain is described in this entry. The antigen remains unidentified. Carried by each TCR cDNA molecule was a unique molecular identifier. A single record per CDR3 protein comes from TCRdb applying MiXCR to the 5' RACE reads. Among about 41,000 distinct CDR3 sequences listed, more than 9% were seen once. Time point defined: blood at routine non-recurrence follow-up after resection. Sequencing of whole RNA from tumor, nontumor lung or frozen PBMC involved no sorting. With V trimmed by 2 bases and J by 0 bases, 9 bases remained unmatched. Germline assignment: CDR1 SGDLS and CDR2 YYNGEE. The CDR3 consists of 18 residues. The data derive from a study of spatial heterogeneity in lung cancer. As for the study in general: The donor population consisted of over 55 patients with untreated, early-stage non-small cell lung cancer. The study's findings and limits: At resection, ubiquitous expanded tumor TCRs appeared in blood more than at follow-up.

Material: PBMCs, obtained at follow-up. The chain combines TRBV9 with TRBJ2-2, with 8 bases that match TRBD2. This clonotype was obtained from a female donor with early-stage non-small cell lung cancer. CDR3 in DNA: TGTGCCAGCAGCGTCAGTTGGCGGGGGGACCCGAACACCGGGGAGCTGTTTTTT. The encoded protein is CASSVSWRGDPNTGELFF.